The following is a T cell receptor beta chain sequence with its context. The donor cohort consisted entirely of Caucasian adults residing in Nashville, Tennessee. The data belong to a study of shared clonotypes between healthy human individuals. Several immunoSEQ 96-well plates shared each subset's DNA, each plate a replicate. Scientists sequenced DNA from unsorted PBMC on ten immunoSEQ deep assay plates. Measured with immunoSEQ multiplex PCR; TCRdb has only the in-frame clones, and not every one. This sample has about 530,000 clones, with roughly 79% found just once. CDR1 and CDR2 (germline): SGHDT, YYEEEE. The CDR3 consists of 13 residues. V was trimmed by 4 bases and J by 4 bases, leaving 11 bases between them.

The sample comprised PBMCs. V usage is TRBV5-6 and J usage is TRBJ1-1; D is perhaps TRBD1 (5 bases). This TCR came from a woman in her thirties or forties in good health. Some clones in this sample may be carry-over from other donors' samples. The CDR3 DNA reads TGTGCCAGCAGCCTCAGGGTGGGCACTGAAGCTTTCTTT. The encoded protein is CASSLRVGTEAFF.